This T cell receptor beta chain originates from a study of T-cell memory formation after mild COVID-19. This clonotype was picked up a small number of times. TCRdb processed the 5' RACE reads anew with MiXCR; each CDR3 protein has one entry. The repertoire holds roughly 140,000 distinct CDR3 sequences, with more than 13% as singletons. CDR3 size: 16 residues. The V segment lost 3 bases and the J segment 3 bases; nucleotides outside the gene matches: 2. This clonotype was sampled from an adult woman who had mild COVID-19 (a few samples of this study predate the infection). Cell type and time point are not known. This chain uses TRBV12-3 or TRBV12-4 with TRBJ2-2; 12 bases are shared with TRBD1. The sample taken for sequencing was PBMCs or a T cell subset sorted from them (not recorded which). The CDR3 nucleotides read TGTGCCAGCAGTTTCGGGACAGGGGGCCACACCGGGGAGCTGTTTTTT. Translation: CASSFGTGGHTGELFF.